This passage covers 8 T cell receptor beta chains from one sample sequenced in a study of blood T cell repertoires in COVID-19. Method: immunoSEQ multiplex PCR; TCRdb's copy keeps in-frame clones and lacks some. Among about 140,000 clones, roughly 84% were seen once, and the ten largest hold 8.9%. Sequencing was carried out using peripheral blood. Every receptor here comes from a young man with COVID-19, enrolled during active disease.

The chain carries TRBV18 and TRBJ2-3, with a weak D call TRBD2 (5 bases). Looked up from germline, CDR1 is KGHSH and CDR2 is LQKENI. Between the trimmed V and J ends, which lost 6 bases and 3 bases, there was a span of 10 bases. There are 13 residues in the CDR3. In DNA, the CDR3 is TGTGCCAGCTCCCGAGCGGAGACAGATACGCAGTATTTT. Its protein is CASSRAETDTQYF. Complete variable domain (other parts from reference TRBV18 and TRBJ2-3): NAGVMQNPRHLVRRRGQEARLRCSPMKGHSHVYWYRQLPEEGLKFMVYLQKENIIDESGMPKERFSAEFPKEGPSILRIQQVVRGDSAAYFCASSRAETDTQYFGPGTRLTVL.

V and J are TRBV25-1 and TRBJ2-1; 13 nucleotides align to TRBD2. The CDR3 loop spans 16 amino acids. CDR1 and CDR2 (germline): MGHDK, SYGVNS. Trimming at V came to 3 bases and at J to 8 bases, leaving 7 bases not matched to a gene. Written as DNA, the CDR3 is TGTGCCAGCAGTGACCCTGGGACTAGCGGGGCGGATGAGCAGTTCTTC. This sequence encodes CASSDPGTSGADEQFF.

In this sample, this clone turned up a few times. This chain uses TRBV19 with TRBJ2-5, with a possible D match to TRBD2 (6 bases). V lost 3 bases, J lost 5 bases, and 7 bases lay in between. The CDR3 runs 12 residues. CDR1 is LNHDA and CDR2 is SQIVND in the germline V gene (reference sequence). The CDR3 loop reads CASSIAGETQYF. The CDR3 DNA is TGTGCCAGTAGTATTGCGGGGGAGACCCAGTACTTC.

V and J are TRBV5-8 and TRBJ2-3; TRBD2 is a possible D gene (5 bases). Germline V gives CDR1 SGHTS, CDR2 YDEGEE. Trimming took off 0 bases at V and 9 bases at J, with 11 bases between the two ends. This CDR3 is 13 amino acids long. The chain's CDR3 is CASSLALARTQYF. In DNA, the CDR3 is TGTGCCAGCAGCTTGGCCTTAGCGCGCACGCAGTATTTT.

The J gene is TRBJ2-5, the V gene TRBV5-5; D is perhaps TRBD2 (5 bases). The germline CDR1 and CDR2 sequences are SGHKS and YYEKEE (reference sequence). CDR3 length: 13 residues. The V end lost 0 bases, the J end lost 5 bases, and 8 bases lay between the germline ends. The CDR3 DNA follows: TGTGCCAGCAGCTTGGGAGGGCCGGAGACCCAGTACTTC. This encodes CASSLGGPETQYF.

This chain uses TRBV7-9 with TRBJ1-1; weak D call: TRBD1 (6 bases). CDR1 and CDR2 from the germline V gene are SEHNR and FQNEAQ (reference sequence). This CDR3 is built from 11 residues. V lost 5 bases to trimming and J lost 8 bases, with 9 bases between them. CDR3 amino acids: CASSQTGEAFF. CDR3 coding DNA: TGTGCCAGCAGCCAAACAGGGGAAGCTTTCTTT.

The chain is built from TRBV30 and TRBJ1-2, with 8 bases matching TRBD1. J lost 7 bases, V lost 4 bases, and 5 bases had no gene match. The CDR3 has 12 amino acids. Germline V gives CDR1 GTSNPN, CDR2 SVGIG (reference sequence). This CDR3 is CAWTGGAGGYTF. CDR3 bases: TGTGCCTGGACAGGGGGCGCAGGTGGCTACACCTTC.

CDR3 DNA: TGTGCCAGCAGTACTCTCCCACAGAACATCTATGGCTACACCTTC. Translated, it gives CASSTLPQNIYGYTF. This sequence joins TRBV27 and TRBJ1-2; D gene unclear. The germline V and J ends were trimmed by 5 bases and 4 bases, with 17 bases remaining between them. CDR3 length equals 15 residues. The germline gives CDR1 MNHEY, CDR2 SMNVEV (reference sequence).